A selection of T cell receptor beta chains follows, all from one sample in a study of tumor-infiltrating lymphocytes in primary liver carcinoma. TCRdb re-derived calls from the multiplex PCR reads in MiXCR, one entry per CDR3 protein. In the table there are about 97,000 distinct CDR3 sequences, around 71% of which are singletons. Material: liver tumor tissue from sampling region 2. Every receptor here comes from an older woman with primary liver carcinoma and hepatitis B virus infection. The CDR3 runs from the conserved cysteine through the conserved F or W. The D gene is left open where the match is weak. Expanded clones get a size class; other rows say once, few or many, or leave the size out.

d_call j_call clone_size v_call cdr3_aa cdr3_nt
TRBD2 TRBJ2-2 NA TRBV19 CASSIAFSSALAGVVTGELFF TGTGCCAGTAGTATAGCGTTCTCGTCCGCACTAGCGGGAGTGGTCACCGGGGAGCTGTTTTTT
TRBD1 TRBJ1-5 once TRBV5-8 CAGSRSRDRSPKHF TGTGCCGGCAGCCGGTCCCGGGACAGATCCCCTAAGCATTTT
NA TRBJ2-5 NA TRBV6-6 CASISRKLHETQYF TGTGCCAGCATCAGCCGAAAACTTCACGAGACCCAGTACTTC
NA TRBJ2-7 NA TRBV28 CASTVQRAGYEQYF TGTGCCAGCACGGTGCAGAGGGCGGGGTATGAGCAGTACTTC
NA TRBJ2-4 once TRBV5-1 CASSLGAGSVKNNQYF TGCGCCAGCAGCTTGGGGGCAGGTAGCGTCAAAAACAATCAGTACTTC
NA TRBJ2-3 NA TRBV5-3 CARSLATEEILADTQYF TGTGCCAGAAGCTTGGCTACCGAAGAAATTCTTGCGGATACGCAGTATTTT
NA TRBJ2-7 NA TRBV29-1 CSVARTLSSYEQYF TGCAGCGTTGCTAGGACATTGAGCTCCTACGAGCAGTACTTC
NA TRBJ1-5 many TRBV29-1 CSVAENSNQPQHF TGCAGCGTAGCGGAGAATAGCAATCAGCCCCAGCATTTT
NA TRBJ1-5 many TRBV12-3/TRBV12-4 CASSFLGARYSNQPQHF TGTGCCAGCAGTTTTTTAGGGGCGAGGTATAGCAATCAGCCCCAGCATTTT
TRBD2 TRBJ2-6 NA TRBV7-8 CGSSISGARPGTNVLTF TGTGGCAGCAGTATTAGCGGGGCCAGGCCTGGGACCAACGTCCTGACTTTC
NA TRBJ2-7 NA TRBV6-1 CASSEERALSYKQYF TGTGCCAGTAGTGAAGAGCGGGCACTCTCCTACAAGCAGTACTTC
TRBD1 TRBJ1-2 NA TRBV29-1 CSVTGTGSFYDNIF TGCAGCGTTACCGGGACAGGGTCCTTCTATGACAACATCTTC
TRBD1 TRBJ2-7 NA TRBV2 CANSESSGGSYEQYF TGTGCCAACAGTGAAAGTTCAGGGGGCTCCTACGAGCAATACTTC
NA TRBJ2-5 once TRBV29-1 CSVAAVGAIETQYF TGCAGCGTTGCGGCTGTAGGGGCCATAGAGACCCAGTACTTC
NA TRBJ2-4 NA TRBV6-1 CASSPGPVLGAKYIQYF TGTGCCAGCAGCCCTGGACCCGTTCTTGGGGCCAAATACATTCAGTACTTC
NA TRBJ2-2 NA TRBV11-2 CASSAGLSLNTGELFF TGTGCCAGCAGCGCAGGACTCTCATTGAACACCGGGGAACTGTTTTTT
NA TRBJ1-2 many TRBV30 CAWRPGGANYGYTF TGTGCCTGGAGACCCGGCGGGGCCAACTATGGCTACACCTTC
NA TRBJ2-7 NA TRBV4-2 CASSPGASRSLDEQYF TGTGCCAGTAGCCCAGGGGCTAGCAGGAGTTTGGACGAGCAGTACTTC
NA TRBJ2-2 NA TRBV5-6 CAGSLGRGGTGELFF TGTGCCGGCAGCTTGGGACGGGGAGGCACCGGGGAGCTGTTTTTT
NA TRBJ2-7 NA TRBV28 CASKRHTYEQYF TGTGCCAGCAAGAGACACACTTACGAGCAGTACTTC
TRBD1 TRBJ1-5 once TRBV12-3/TRBV12-4 CASSRTGYQPQHF TGTGCCAGCAGTAGGACAGGGTATCAGCCCCAGCATTTT
NA TRBJ2-4 NA TRBV7-9 CASSFGAQGQIKAKNIQYF TGTGCCAGCAGCTTCGGAGCCCAGGGTCAAATCAAAGCCAAGAACATTCAGTACTTC
TRBD2 TRBJ2-1 NA TRBV11-3 CDSSATSGGQYNEQFF TGTGATAGCAGCGCGACTAGCGGAGGCCAATATAATGAGCAGTTCTTC
NA TRBJ2-2 many TRBV12-3/TRBV12-4 CASSPIANTGELFF TGTGCCAGCAGTCCCATAGCAAACACCGGGGAGCTGTTTTTT
TRBD2 TRBJ2-7 NA TRBV15 CATSSGVGGRSEQYF TGTGCCACCAGCAGCGGGGTGGGCGGGAGGTCCGAGCAGTACTTC
NA TRBJ2-4 NA TRBV11-2 CACSLDCWGRDFQYF TGTGCCTGCAGCTTAGATTGTTGGGGGCGCGACTTTCAGTACTTC
TRBD2 TRBJ2-7 NA TRBV12-3/TRBV12-4 CASSSTSPYEEYF TGTGCCAGCAGTTCGACTAGCCCCTACGAGGAGTACTTC